This T cell receptor (beta chain) was identified in a study of cytomegalovirus exposure and HLA in healthy donors. Primers: 60 Vbeta forward and 13 Jbeta reverse. Profiled with immunoSEQ multiplex PCR; TCRdb holds only in-frame clones, not every one. The sample includes tens of thousands of clones. After removal of 1 base from V and 8 bases from J, the junction contained 6 bases not matched to a gene. CDR3 size: 14 residues. CDR1 is SGHRS, CDR2 YFSETQ, per germline. Material for sequencing was PBMCs. This chain uses TRBV5-1 with TRBJ2-1; 7 bases agree with TRBD1. This sequence originates from a man aged 40-50 years in good health and CMV-seronegative. The CDR3 coding sequence is TGCGCCAGCAGCTTGTCCCGGACAGGTGATGAGCAGTTCTTC. Translating it yields CASSLSRTGDEQFF.